Shown below are 4 T cell receptor beta chains from a single sample sequenced in a study of cytomegalovirus exposure and HLA in healthy donors. The PCR was carried out with 60 Vbeta primers and 13 Jbeta primers. The method was immunoSEQ multiplex PCR; TCRdb's version includes in-frame clones alone and lacks a portion of them. The data contain 55,000 to 80,000 clones, approximately 71% of them singletons. The specimen sequenced was PBMCs. The receptors stem from a man aged 50-60 years in good health and CMV-seropositive.

V gene TRBV13 combines with J gene TRBJ2-7, with 9 bases that match TRBD1. With V trimmed by 6 bases and J by 0 bases, 6 bases remained unmatched. CDR1 PRHDT and CDR2 FYEKMQ come from the germline V gene (reference sequence). There are 15 residues in the CDR3. As DNA, the CDR3 is TGTGCCAGCAGACGGGGACAGGGTAGCTCCTACGAGCAGTACTTC. It translates to CASRRGQGSSYEQYF.

The chain employs TRBV5-1 and TRBJ1-4; possibly TRBD1 for D (5 bases). V was trimmed by 5 bases and J by 7 bases, leaving 15 bases between them. Germline lookup yields CDR1 SGHRS and CDR2 YFSETQ. The CDR3 covers 14 residues. The CDR3 DNA sequence: TGCGCCAGCAGTCCAGCAGGGTTGCGTGAAAAACTGTTTTTT. Translated, it gives CASSPAGLREKLFF.

This clone was observed once. V gene TRBV28 combines with J gene TRBJ2-5, with a weak D call TRBD2 (6 bases). V was pared by 4 bases and J by 2 bases, with 8 bases between. CDR1 is MDHEN, CDR2 SYDVKM, per germline. The CDR3 runs 13 residues. The CDR3 DNA reads as TGTGCCAGCAGTTCCGGGGGTCAAGAGACCCAGTACTTC. This encodes CASSSGGQETQYF.

The rearrangement links TRBV13 to TRBJ1-1; no reliable D call. CDR1 PRHDT and CDR2 FYEKMQ come from the germline V gene (reference sequence). CDR3 length equals 13 residues. Trimming took 5 bases from V and 3 from J, leaving 10 bases between them. The CDR3 DNA reads as TGTGCCAGCAGCCCCAGGTTGGACACTGAAGCTTTCTTT. It yields the protein CASSPRLDTEAFF.